A selection of T cell receptor beta chains follows, all from one sample in a study of Ad26.COV2.S vaccination and SARS-CoV-2 variants. Using immunoSEQ multiplex PCR, the repertoire was profiled, and TCRdb retains in-frame clones only, with some absent. In the table there are about 410,000 clones, approximately 86% of which are singletons. This sample comprised peripheral blood, obtained in a trial of Ad26.COV2.S vaccine versus placebo. These receptors came from a person aged 18-60 years who received the Ad26.COV2.S COVID-19 vaccine or a placebo. Both conserved end residues are part of each CDR3.

CDR3	J	V
CASSSGGQGGDEQYF	TRBJ2-7	TRBV7-9
CASSPSGAYYGYTF	TRBJ1-2	TRBV6-6
CASRASSYEQYF	TRBJ2-7	TRBV5-1
CASSIGGEDSPLHF	TRBJ1-6	TRBV19
CAGSLNPLSETQYF	TRBJ2-5	TRBV11-2
CASSTHGLAGAELYTQYF	TRBJ2-3	TRBV3-1/TRBV3-2
CASSLAMGQGSYEQYF	TRBJ2-7	TRBV5-1
CASKMDSIHNEQFF	TRBJ2-1	TRBV27
CASSVGWRGWGDTEAFF	TRBJ1-1	TRBV9
CSVEFGAANYGYTF	TRBJ1-2	TRBV29-1
CASSIRTVRNTDTQYF	TRBJ2-3	TRBV19
CAIKTDNNSPLHF	TRBJ1-6	TRBV10-3
CASSLSGFGNPYEQYF	TRBJ2-7	TRBV27
CATSRPGTGNNQPQHF	TRBJ1-5	TRBV15
CSVAQVYGYTF	TRBJ1-2	TRBV20-1
CASSHPGTGDYGYTF	TRBJ1-2	TRBV14
CASSSDRSDTQYF	TRBJ2-3	TRBV12-3/TRBV12-4
CASSGLGGYTF	TRBJ1-2	TRBV10-2
CASSHQGAFYGYTF	TRBJ1-2	TRBV7-2
CASSPPLSGSEAFF	TRBJ1-1	TRBV18
CASSDPGAGGASRRTEAFF	TRBJ1-1	TRBV6-1
CAWTVDSSYGYTF	TRBJ1-2	TRBV30
CASSYSSGGLNEQFF	TRBJ2-1	TRBV6-2/TRBV6-3
CAWSTDRSNQPQHF	TRBJ1-5	TRBV30
CASGLAGLLGTDTQYF	TRBJ2-3	TRBV2
CASRFDRSPYNEQFF	TRBJ2-1	TRBV5-4
CASSPSGRISGNTIYF	TRBJ1-3	TRBV18
CASSEAFLGSLQETQYF	TRBJ2-5	TRBV6-1
CASSQEFKTGRSTDTQYF	TRBJ2-3	TRBV4-3
CASSPTGSEKLFF	TRBJ1-4	TRBV14
CASSYRNEQYF	TRBJ2-7	TRBV5-1
CASSLVGIAYNEQFF	TRBJ2-1	TRBV5-4
CASRFSGNTIYF	TRBJ1-3	TRBV11-2
CASSYSTDSEAFF	TRBJ1-1	TRBV6-2/TRBV6-3
CASRFGTSRETQYF	TRBJ2-5	TRBV5-1
CATSDRRVTGNYGYTF	TRBJ1-2	TRBV24-1
CASSEGQGNTEAFF	TRBJ1-1	TRBV18
CASGSSWTSGLQETQYF	TRBJ2-5	TRBV12-5
CASSIVDRGRGKTEAFF	TRBJ1-1	TRBV19
CASSYTGGQPQHF	TRBJ1-5	TRBV6-5
CASSPQGNTQYF	TRBJ2-3	TRBV6-5
CASSDAFWTSGGSTDTQYF	TRBJ2-3	TRBV4-2